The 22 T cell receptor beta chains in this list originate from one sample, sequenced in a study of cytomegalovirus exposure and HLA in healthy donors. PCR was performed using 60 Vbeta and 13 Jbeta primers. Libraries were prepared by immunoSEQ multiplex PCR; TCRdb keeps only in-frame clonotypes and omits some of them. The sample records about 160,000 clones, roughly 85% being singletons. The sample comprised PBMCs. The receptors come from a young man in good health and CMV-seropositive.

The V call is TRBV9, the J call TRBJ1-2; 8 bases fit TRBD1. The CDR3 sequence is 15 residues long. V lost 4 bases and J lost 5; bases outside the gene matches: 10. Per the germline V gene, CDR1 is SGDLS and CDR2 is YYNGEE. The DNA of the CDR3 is TGTGCCAGCAGCCACAGACAGGGGCACCTATATGGCTACACCTTC. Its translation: CASSHRQGHLYGYTF. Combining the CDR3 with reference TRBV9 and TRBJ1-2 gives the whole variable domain DSGVTQTPKHLITATGQRVTLRCSPRSGDLSVYWYQQSLDQGLQFLIQYYNGEERAKGNILERFSAQQFPDLHSELNLSSLELGDSALYFCASSHRQGHLYGYTFGSGTRLTVV.

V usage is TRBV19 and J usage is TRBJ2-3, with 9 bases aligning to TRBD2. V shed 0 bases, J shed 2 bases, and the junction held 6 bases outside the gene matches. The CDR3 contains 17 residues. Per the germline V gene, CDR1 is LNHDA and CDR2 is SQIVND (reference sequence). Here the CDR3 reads CASSIEQAGGLTDTQYF. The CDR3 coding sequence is TGTGCCAGTAGTATAGAGCAAGCGGGGGGCCTCACAGATACGCAGTATTTT. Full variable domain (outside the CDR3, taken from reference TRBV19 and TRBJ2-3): DGGITQSPKYLFRKEGQNVTLSCEQNLNHDAMYWYRQDPGQGLRLIYYSQIVNDFQKGDIAEGYSVSREKKESFPLTVTSAQKNPTAFYLCASSIEQAGGLTDTQYFGPGTRLTVL.

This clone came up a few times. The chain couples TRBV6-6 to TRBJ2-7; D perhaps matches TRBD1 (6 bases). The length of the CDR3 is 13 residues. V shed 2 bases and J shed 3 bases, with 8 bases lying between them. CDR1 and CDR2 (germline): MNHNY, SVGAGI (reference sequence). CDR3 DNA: TGTGCCAGCAGTTACGGGGGACACTACGAGCAGTACTTC. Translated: CASSYGGHYEQYF.

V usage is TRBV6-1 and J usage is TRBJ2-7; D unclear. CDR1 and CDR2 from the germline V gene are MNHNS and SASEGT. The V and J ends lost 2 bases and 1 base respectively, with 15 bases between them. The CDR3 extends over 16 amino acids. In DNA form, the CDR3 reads TGTGCCAGCAGTGAAAGCGCCTCCCCTCGTTCCTACGAGCAGTACTTC. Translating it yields CASSESASPRSYEQYF.

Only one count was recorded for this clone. The CDR3 region has the DNA TGTGCCAGCAGCTTAGCGGCCGTCGGAGGTTCACCCCTCCACTTT. This encodes CASSLAAVGGSPLHF. The chain has TRBV7-3 and TRBJ1-6; no clear D. There are 15 residues in the CDR3. Trimming took off 2 bases at V and 9 bases at J, with 14 bases between the two ends. Looked up from germline, CDR1 is SGHTA and CDR2 is FQGTGA. Based on the CDR3 plus reference TRBV7-3 and TRBJ1-6, the full variable domain is GAGVSQTPSNKVTEKGKYVELRCDPISGHTALYWYRQSLGQGPEFLIYFQGTGAADDSGLPNDRFFAVRPEGSVSTLKIQRTERGDSAVYLCASSLAAVGGSPLHFGNGTRLTVT.

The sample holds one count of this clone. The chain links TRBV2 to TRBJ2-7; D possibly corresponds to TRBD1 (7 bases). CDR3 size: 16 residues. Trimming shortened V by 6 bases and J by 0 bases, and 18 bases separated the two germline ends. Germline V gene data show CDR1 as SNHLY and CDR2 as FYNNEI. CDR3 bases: TGTGCCAGCAGCGCGGGGACAGACCTAAGCTCCTACGAGCAGTACTTC. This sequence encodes CASSAGTDLSSYEQYF.

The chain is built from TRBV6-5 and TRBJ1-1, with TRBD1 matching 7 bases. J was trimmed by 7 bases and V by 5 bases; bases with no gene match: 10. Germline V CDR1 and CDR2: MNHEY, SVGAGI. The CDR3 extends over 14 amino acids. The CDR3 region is CASSQRQGFVEAFF. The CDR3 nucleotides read TGTGCCAGCAGTCAACGACAGGGTTTCGTTGAAGCTTTCTTT.

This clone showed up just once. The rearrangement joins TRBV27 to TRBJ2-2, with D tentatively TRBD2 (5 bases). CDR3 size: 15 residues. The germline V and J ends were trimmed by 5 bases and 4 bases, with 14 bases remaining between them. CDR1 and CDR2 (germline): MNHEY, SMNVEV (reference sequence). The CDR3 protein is CASSARGISTGELFF. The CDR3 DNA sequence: TGTGCCAGCAGTGCCCGAGGGATAAGCACCGGGGAGCTGTTTTTT.

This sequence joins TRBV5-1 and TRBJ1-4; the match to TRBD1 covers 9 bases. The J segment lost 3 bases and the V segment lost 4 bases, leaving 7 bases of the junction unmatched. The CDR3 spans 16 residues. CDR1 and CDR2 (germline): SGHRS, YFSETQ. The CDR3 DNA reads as TGCGCCAGCAGCCGCGGGGGACAGGGATCTAATGAAAAACTGTTTTTT. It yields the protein CASSRGGQGSNEKLFF.

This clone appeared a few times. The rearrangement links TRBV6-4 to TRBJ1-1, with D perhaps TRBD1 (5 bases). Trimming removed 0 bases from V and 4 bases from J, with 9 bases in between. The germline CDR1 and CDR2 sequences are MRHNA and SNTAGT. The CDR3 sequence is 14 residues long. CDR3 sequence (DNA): TGTGCCAGCAGTGACTCGAGTAGGGGCACTGAAGCTTTCTTT. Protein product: CASSDSSRGTEAFF.

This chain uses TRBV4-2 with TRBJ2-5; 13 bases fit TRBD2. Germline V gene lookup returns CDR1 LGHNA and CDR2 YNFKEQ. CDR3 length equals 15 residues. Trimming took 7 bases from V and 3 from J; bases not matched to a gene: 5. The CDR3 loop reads CASTPGTSGEETQYF. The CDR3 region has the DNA TGTGCCAGCACTCCCGGGACTAGCGGGGAAGAGACCCAGTACTTC.

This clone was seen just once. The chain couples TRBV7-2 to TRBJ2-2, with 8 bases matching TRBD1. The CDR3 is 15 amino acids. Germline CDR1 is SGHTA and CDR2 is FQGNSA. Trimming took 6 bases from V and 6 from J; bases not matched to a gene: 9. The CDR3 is CASREIRGRPGELFF. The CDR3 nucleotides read TGTGCCAGCAGAGAAATCAGGGGGCGCCCCGGGGAGCTGTTTTTT.

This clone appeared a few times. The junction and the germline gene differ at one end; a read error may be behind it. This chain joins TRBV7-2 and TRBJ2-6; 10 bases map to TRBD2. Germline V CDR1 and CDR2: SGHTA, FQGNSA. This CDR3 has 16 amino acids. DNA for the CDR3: TGTGCCAGCAGCAAACTAGCGGGGACTGGGGCCAACGGCCTGACTTTC. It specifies CASSKLAGTGANGLTF.

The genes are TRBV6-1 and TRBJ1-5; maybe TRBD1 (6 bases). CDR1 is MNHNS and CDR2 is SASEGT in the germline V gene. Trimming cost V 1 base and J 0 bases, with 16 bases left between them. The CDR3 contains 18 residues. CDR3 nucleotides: TGTGCCAGCAGTGAAGAGATAGGGGGGGGTTTTAGCAATCAGCCCCAGCATTTT. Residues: CASSEEIGGGFSNQPQHF.

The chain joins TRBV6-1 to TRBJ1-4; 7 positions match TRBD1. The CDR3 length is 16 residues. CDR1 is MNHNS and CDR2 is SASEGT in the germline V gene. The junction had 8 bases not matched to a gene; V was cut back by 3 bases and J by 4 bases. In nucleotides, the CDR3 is TGTGCCAGCAGTGACACTGAGGGGGCGGGTAATGAAAAACTGTTTTTT. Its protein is CASSDTEGAGNEKLFF.

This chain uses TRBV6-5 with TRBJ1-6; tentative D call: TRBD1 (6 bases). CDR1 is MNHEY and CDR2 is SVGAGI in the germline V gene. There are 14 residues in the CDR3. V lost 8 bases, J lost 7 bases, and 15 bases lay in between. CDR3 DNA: TGTGCCAGCGCCAAACCCCAGGGGAATTCACCCCTCCACTTT. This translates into CASAKPQGNSPLHF.

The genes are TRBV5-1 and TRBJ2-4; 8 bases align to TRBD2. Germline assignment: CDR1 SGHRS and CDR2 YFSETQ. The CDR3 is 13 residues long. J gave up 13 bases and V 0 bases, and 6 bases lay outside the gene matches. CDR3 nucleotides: TGCGCCAGCAGCTTGGCGGGGGGGGATCGACAGTACTTC. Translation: CASSLAGGDRQYF.

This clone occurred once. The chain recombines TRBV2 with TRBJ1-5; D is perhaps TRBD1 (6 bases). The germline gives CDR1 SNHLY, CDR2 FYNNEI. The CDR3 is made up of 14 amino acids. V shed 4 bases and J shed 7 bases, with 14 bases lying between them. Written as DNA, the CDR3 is TGTGCCAGCAGTGGGTTGGCAGGGGAGCAGCCCCAGCATTTT. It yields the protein CASSGLAGEQPQHF.

CDR3 amino acids: CASSQTDRSAETQYF. The CDR3 DNA follows: TGCGCCAGCAGCCAGACGGACAGGTCCGCAGAGACCCAGTACTTC. V and J are TRBV4-1 and TRBJ2-5; 7 bases match TRBD1. The CDR3 sequence is 15 residues long. V lost 3 bases and J lost 4; bases outside the gene matches: 8. CDR1 MGHRA and CDR2 YSYEKL come from the germline V gene.

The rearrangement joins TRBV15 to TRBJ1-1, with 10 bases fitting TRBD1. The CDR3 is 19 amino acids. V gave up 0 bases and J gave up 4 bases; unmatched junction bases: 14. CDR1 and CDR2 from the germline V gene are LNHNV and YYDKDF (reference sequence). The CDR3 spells CATSRDFLGTGDRFTEAFF. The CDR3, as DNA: TGTGCCACCAGCAGAGATTTCCTCGGGACAGGGGACAGGTTCACTGAAGCTTTCTTT. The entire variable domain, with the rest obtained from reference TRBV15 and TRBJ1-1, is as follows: DAMVIQNPRYQVTQFGKPVTLSCSQTLNHNVMYWYQQKSSQAPKLLFHYYDKDFNNEADTPDNFQSRRPNTSFCFLDIRSPGLGDTAMYLCATSRDFLGTGDRFTEAFFGQGTRLTVV.

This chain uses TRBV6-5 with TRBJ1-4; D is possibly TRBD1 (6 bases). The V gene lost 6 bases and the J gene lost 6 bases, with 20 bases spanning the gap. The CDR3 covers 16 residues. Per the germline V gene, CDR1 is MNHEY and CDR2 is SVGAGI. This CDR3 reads CASRYLEDSWDEKLFF. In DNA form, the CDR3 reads TGTGCCAGCAGGTACCTGGAGGACAGCTGGGATGAAAAACTGTTTTTT.

The CDR3 nucleotides read TGTGCCAGCAGTGCAACGACAGGGCGCTACACCTTC. Its translation is CASSATTGRYTF. The rearrangement uses TRBV25-1 and TRBJ1-2; 7 nucleotides match TRBD1. The CDR3 contains 12 residues. CDR1 and CDR2 from the germline V gene are MGHDK and SYGVNS. The V gene end was trimmed by 4 bases and the J gene end by 9 bases; junction bases not matched to a gene: 5.